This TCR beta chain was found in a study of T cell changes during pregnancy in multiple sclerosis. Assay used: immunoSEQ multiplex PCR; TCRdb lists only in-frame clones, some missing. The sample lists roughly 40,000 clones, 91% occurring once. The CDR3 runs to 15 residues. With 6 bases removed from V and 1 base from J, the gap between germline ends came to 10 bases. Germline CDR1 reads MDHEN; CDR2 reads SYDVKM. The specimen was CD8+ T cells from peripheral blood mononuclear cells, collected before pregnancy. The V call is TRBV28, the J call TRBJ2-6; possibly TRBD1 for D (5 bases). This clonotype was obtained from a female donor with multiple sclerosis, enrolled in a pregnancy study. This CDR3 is CASSRRTSGANVLTF. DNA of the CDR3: TGTGCCAGCAGCCGGCGGACATCTGGGGCCAACGTCCTGACTTTC.